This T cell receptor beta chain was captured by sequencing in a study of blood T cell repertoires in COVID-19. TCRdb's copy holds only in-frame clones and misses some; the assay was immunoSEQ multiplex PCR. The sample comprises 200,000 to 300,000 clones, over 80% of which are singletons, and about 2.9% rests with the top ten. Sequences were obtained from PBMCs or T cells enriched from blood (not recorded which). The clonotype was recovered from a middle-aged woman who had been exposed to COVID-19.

CDR3 in DNA: TGTGCCAGCAGTTTTCACAGGGTGAACACTGAAGCTTTCTTT. This encodes CASSFHRVNTEAFF. The V call is TRBV27, the J call TRBJ1-1; D is possibly TRBD1 (6 bases). Trimming stripped 3 bases from V and 0 bases from J, with 8 bases between. The CDR3 runs to 14 residues. Germline V lookup: CDR1 MNHEY, CDR2 SMNVEV (reference sequence).